Listed here are 20 T cell receptor beta chains from one sample, sequenced in a study of T cells in Graves' hyperthyroidism and ophthalmopathy. RNA transcripts yielded amplified TCR beta CDR3 regions. Carried out on the TCR CDR3, a first-round RT-PCR used the HTBI primer set. TCRdb re-derived calls from the multiplex PCR reads in MiXCR, one entry per CDR3 protein. This sample carries around 700,000 distinct CDR3 sequences, under 45% of them seen once, and the ten largest clones take around a third. What was sequenced was blood. The receptors were sampled from a woman aged 40 to 55 with Graves' hyperthyroidism.

This clonotype has at least ten counts. The rearrangement uses TRBV20-1 and TRBJ2-3; D gene ambiguous. This CDR3 is built from 13 residues. From germline, CDR1 is DFQATT and CDR2 SNEGSKA (reference sequence). V shed 7 bases and J shed 8 bases, with 19 bases lying between them. The CDR3 loop is CSVRLGFRVTQYF. Here the CDR3 DNA reads TGCAGTGTTAGGTTAGGGTTTCGTGTTACGCAGTATTTT.

The gene calls are TRBV5-4 and TRBJ2-7; 10 bases match TRBD2. This CDR3 has 15 amino acids. The ends lost 4 bases at V and 2 bases at J; junction bases unmatched: 6. Germline V gives CDR1 SGHNT, CDR2 YYREEE (reference sequence). CDR3 bases: TGTGCCAGCAGCATCCGGACTAGCGGCACCTACGAGCAGTACTTC. Protein product: CASSIRTSGTYEQYF.

This clonotype was counted only a few times. The V and J genes are TRBV2 and TRBJ2-5; D might be TRBD1 (6 bases). The germline V gene encodes CDR1 SNHLY and CDR2 FYNNEI. Trimming stripped 6 bases from V and 2 bases from J, with 31 bases between. The CDR3 is made up of 20 amino acids. CDR3 loop: CASSPRGDSVSHRGQETQYF. CDR3 bases: TGTGCCAGCAGCCCCAGGGGAGACAGCGTTAGTCATAGAGGTCAAGAGACCCAGTACTTC.

This chain uses TRBV2 with TRBJ1-5, with D possibly TRBD1 on 6 matching bases. Germline V gene sequence: CDR1 SNHLY, CDR2 FYNNEI. V was shortened by 9 bases and J by 1 base, with 16 bases between the two germline ends. The CDR3 covers 15 residues. The CDR3 nucleotides read TGTGCCAGTGCCGGTGACAGGAACAGCAATCAGCCCCAGCATTTT. Its translation is CASAGDRNSNQPQHF.

A remark on this clonotype: At one of its ends the junction is not consistent with the germline gene, which may arise from a read error. The CDR3 sequence is CAGSQAGTSYGYTF. In DNA form, the CDR3 reads TGCGCCGGCAGCCAAGCCGGGACGAGTTATGGCTACACCTTC. The chain is built from TRBV19 and TRBJ1-2, with D perhaps matching TRBD1 (5 bases). This CDR3 has 14 residues. The germline V gene encodes CDR1 LNHDA and CDR2 SQIVND (reference sequence).

This clonotype has at least ten counts. This chain uses TRBV29-1 with TRBJ1-3, with D uncertain. CDR1 SQVTM and CDR2 ANQGSEA come from the germline V gene. The ends were cut back, 3 bases at V and 3 bases at J, with 9 bases in the middle. The CDR3 is made up of 13 amino acids. For the CDR3, the DNA is TGCAGCGTTGAGCCGCTAGTTGGAAACACCATATATTTT. Protein: CSVEPLVGNTIYF.

The V call is TRBV6-6, the J call TRBJ1-4, with D unclear. V lost 3 bases and J lost 3, with 17 bases in between. The CDR3 loop spans 17 amino acids. Germline CDR1 reads MNHNY; CDR2 reads SVGAGI (reference sequence). The CDR3 DNA reads as TGTGCCAGCAGTTATCATGCCGGCCCATCGTCTAATGAAAAACTGTTTTTT. Its translation: CASSYHAGPSSNEKLFF.

This clonotype was counted at least ten times. V is TRBV19 and J is TRBJ2-5; 7 nucleotides agree with TRBD1. The germline V gene has CDR1 LNHDA and CDR2 SQIVND (reference sequence). V was clipped by 5 bases and J by 2 bases; unmatched bases: 5. This CDR3 comprises 14 residues. The DNA of the CDR3 is TGTGCCAGTAGTGTCCCGGGACAGCAAGAGACCCAGTACTTC. Encoded protein: CASSVPGQQETQYF.

This clonotype has a count of ten or more. The CDR3 here is CASSLSADSNSPLHF. The CDR3 DNA reads TGTGCCAGCAGCTTATCGGCGGACTCTAATTCACCCCTCCACTTT. This chain uses TRBV7-6 with TRBJ1-6; D call uncertain. The CDR3 sequence is 15 residues long. V dropped 2 bases and J dropped 6 bases, with 11 bases sitting between them. Germline V CDR1 and CDR2: SGHVS, FNYEAQ.

Many counts were recorded for this clonotype. The chain couples TRBV29-1 to TRBJ1-2; TRBD1 agrees at 10 bases. V trimming: 6 bases; J trimming: 2 bases; junction bases outside the gene matches: 3. Germline V gene data show CDR1 as SQVTM and CDR2 as ANQGSEA. The CDR3 loop spans 13 amino acids. The CDR3 DNA sequence: TGCAGCGTGACAGGGGGCGACAACTATGGCTACACCTTC. Protein product: CSVTGGDNYGYTF.

This clonotype was detected only a few times. The chain employs TRBV10-3 and TRBJ2-3; D unclear. Trimming stripped 7 bases from V and 5 bases from J, with 7 bases between. Germline-derived CDR1 and CDR2 are ENHRY and SYGVKD. The CDR3 contains 11 residues. As DNA, the CDR3 is TGTGCCATCATGGGGATAGATACGCAGTATTTT. It yields the protein CAIMGIDTQYF.

The chain recombines TRBV7-9 with TRBJ1-2, with D possibly TRBD1 on 5 matching bases. Germline V CDR1 and CDR2: SEHNR, FQNEAQ (reference sequence). The ends were cut back, 6 bases at V and 4 bases at J, with 15 bases in the middle. This CDR3 is built from 14 residues. CDR3 in DNA: TGTGCCAGCAGACCAACAGAAGACAGCTATGGCTACACCTTC. It codes for CASRPTEDSYGYTF.

This clonotype has ten or more counts. This chain uses TRBV12-3 or TRBV12-4 with TRBJ2-7; 13 bases align to TRBD2. J was trimmed by 7 bases and V by 6 bases; bases with no gene match: 6. The CDR3 covers 14 residues. CDR3 in DNA: TGTGCCAGCAGGGGGACTAGCGGGAAGGGAGAGCAGTACTTC. Its translation is CASRGTSGKGEQYF.

This chain joins TRBV29-1 and TRBJ2-5; D is uncertain. This CDR3 has 14 residues. CDR1 is SQVTM and CDR2 is ANQGSEA in the germline V gene. V dropped 0 bases and J dropped 2 bases, with 10 bases sitting between them. The CDR3 bases are TGCAGCGTTGAAGATAACACGGTACAAGAGACCCAGTACTTC. It codes for CSVEDNTVQETQYF.

This clonotype was seen many times. The chain is built from TRBV12-3 or TRBV12-4 and TRBJ1-5; D gene uncertain. CDR3 length: 14 amino acids. Trimming shortened V by 3 bases and J by 7 bases, and 13 bases separated the two germline ends. The DNA for the CDR3 is TGTGCCAGCAGTTTGGAGGGATCCGCGCAGCCCCAGCATTTT. Its protein product is CASSLEGSAQPQHF.

This clonotype was counted many times. The CDR3 sequence: CASSTQYTEAFF. The CDR3 DNA is TGTGCCAGCAGCACCCAGTACACTGAAGCTTTCTTT. The gene calls are TRBV7-2 and TRBJ1-1; unclear D gene. Germline CDR1 reads SGHTA; CDR2 reads FQGNSA. Trimming took off 5 bases at V and 3 bases at J, with 7 bases between the two ends. CDR3 size: 12 residues.

This clonotype was observed at least ten times. The chain uses TRBV10-3 and TRBJ1-2; D remains unclear. Trimming left V 2 bases short and J 4 bases short, with 5 bases between. The length of the CDR3 is 12 residues. CDR1 is ENHRY and CDR2 is SYGVKD in the germline V gene. The CDR3 DNA is TGTGCCATCAGTGAGGCGCGCTATGGCTACACCTTC. As protein: CAISEARYGYTF.

This clonotype was observed many times. V gene TRBV10-3 combines with J gene TRBJ1-1, with D unresolved. The CDR3 totals 13 residues. CDR1 and CDR2 from the germline V gene are ENHRY and SYGVKD. Trimming removed 2 bases from V and 1 base from J, with 5 bases in between. The CDR3 DNA is TGTGCCATCAGTGAGGGGCCGAACACTGAAGCTTTCTTT. Amino acids: CAISEGPNTEAFF.

This clonotype was observed a handful of times. The rearrangement uses TRBV6-5 and TRBJ1-1; the D gene is possibly TRBD1 (6 bases). The CDR3 contains 16 residues. Germline V gene sequence: CDR1 MNHEY, CDR2 SVGAGI. Trimming cost V 2 bases and J 4 bases, with 17 bases left between them. CDR3: CASSYAKGGSGTEAFF. In nucleotides, the CDR3 is TGTGCCAGCAGTTACGCAAAAGGGGGTAGTGGCACTGAAGCTTTCTTT.

CDR3 sequence: CASSQGGGTLNTEAFF. As DNA, the CDR3 is TGCGCCAGCAGCCAAGGGGGCGGGACATTGAACACTGAAGCTTTCTTT. V usage is TRBV4-3 and J usage is TRBJ1-1; the D gene is possibly TRBD1 (6 bases). The V end lost 1 base, the J end lost 0 bases, and 12 bases lay between the germline ends. Germline values: CDR1 LGHNA, CDR2 YSLEER. The CDR3 is 16 residues long.